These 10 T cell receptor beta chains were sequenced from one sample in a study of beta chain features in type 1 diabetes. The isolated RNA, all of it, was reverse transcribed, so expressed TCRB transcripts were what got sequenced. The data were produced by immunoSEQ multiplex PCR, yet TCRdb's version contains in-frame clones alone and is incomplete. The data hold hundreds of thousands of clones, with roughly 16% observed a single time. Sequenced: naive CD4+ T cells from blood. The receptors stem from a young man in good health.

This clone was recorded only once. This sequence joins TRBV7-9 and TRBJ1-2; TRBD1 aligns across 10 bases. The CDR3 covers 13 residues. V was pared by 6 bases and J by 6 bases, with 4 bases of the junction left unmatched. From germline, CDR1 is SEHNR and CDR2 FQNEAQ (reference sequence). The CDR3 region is CASRSGQGHGYTF. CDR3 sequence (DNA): TGTGCCAGCAGGTCGGGACAGGGGCATGGCTACACCTTC.

The CDR3 nucleotides read TGTGCCAGCATCCGAGACGGGACAGGAGCGGGGACCCAGTACTTC. Translation: CASIRDGTGAGTQYF. The chain links TRBV7-2 to TRBJ2-5; 8 bases line up with TRBD1. The CDR3 runs 15 residues. Germline V gene lookup returns CDR1 SGHTA and CDR2 FQGNSA. Germline trimming cut 7 bases from V and 7 bases from J; bases unmatched to any gene: 14.

CDR3 DNA sequence: TGCGCCAGCAGCTTGGAGGCAGCTTCGAACACCGGGGAGCTGTTTTTT. Translating it yields CASSLEAASNTGELFF. The V and J genes are TRBV5-1 and TRBJ2-2; D is undetermined. Germline-derived CDR1 and CDR2 are SGHRS and YFSETQ. This CDR3 spans 16 amino acids. Trimming removed 0 bases at V and 0 bases at J, with 9 bases between.

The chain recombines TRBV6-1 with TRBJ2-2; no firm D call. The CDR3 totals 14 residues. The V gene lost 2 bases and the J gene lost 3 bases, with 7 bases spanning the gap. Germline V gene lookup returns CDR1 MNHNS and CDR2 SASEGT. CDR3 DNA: TGTGCCAGCAGTGAACTATACTACACCGGGGAGCTGTTTTTT. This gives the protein CASSELYYTGELFF.

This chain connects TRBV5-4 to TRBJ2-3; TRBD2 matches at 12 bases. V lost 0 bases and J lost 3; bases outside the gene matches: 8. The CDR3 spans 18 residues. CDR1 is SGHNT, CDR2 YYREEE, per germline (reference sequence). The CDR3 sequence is CASSLDPSGRAGTDTQYF. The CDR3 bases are TGTGCCAGCAGCTTGGATCCTAGCGGGAGGGCCGGGACAGATACGCAGTATTTT. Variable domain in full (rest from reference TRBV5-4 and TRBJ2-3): ETGVTQSPTHLIKTRGQQVTLRCSSQSGHNTVSWYQQALGQGPQFIFQYYREEENGRGNFPPRFSGLQFPNYSSELNVNALELDDSALYLCASSLDPSGRAGTDTQYFGPGTRLTVL.

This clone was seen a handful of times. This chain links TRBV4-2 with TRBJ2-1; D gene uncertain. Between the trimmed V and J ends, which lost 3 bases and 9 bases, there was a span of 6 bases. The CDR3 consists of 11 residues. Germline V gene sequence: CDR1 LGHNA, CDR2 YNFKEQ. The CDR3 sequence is CASSQSLEQFF. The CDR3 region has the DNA TGTGCCAGCAGCCAGTCCCTTGAGCAGTTCTTC.

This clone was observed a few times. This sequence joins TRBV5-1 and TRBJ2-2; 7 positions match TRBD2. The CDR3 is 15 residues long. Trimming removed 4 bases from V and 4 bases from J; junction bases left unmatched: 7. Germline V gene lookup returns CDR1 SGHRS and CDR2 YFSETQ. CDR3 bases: TGCGCCAGCAGCGGACTAGGTCCGGGCACCGGGGAGCTGTTTTTT. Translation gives CASSGLGPGTGELFF.

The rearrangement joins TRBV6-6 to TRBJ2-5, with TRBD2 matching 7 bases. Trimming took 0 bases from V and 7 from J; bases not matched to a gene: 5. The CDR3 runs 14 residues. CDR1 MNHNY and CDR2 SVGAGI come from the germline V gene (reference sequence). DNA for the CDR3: TGTGCCAGCAGTTACTCTGCGGGGGAGGGGACCCAGTACTTC. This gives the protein CASSYSAGEGTQYF.

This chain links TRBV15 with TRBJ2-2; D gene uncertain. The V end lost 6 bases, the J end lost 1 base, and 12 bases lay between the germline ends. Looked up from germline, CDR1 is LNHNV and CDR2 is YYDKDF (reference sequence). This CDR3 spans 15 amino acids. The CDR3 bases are TGTGCCACCAGAGAACGGGTAAAGAACACCGGGGAGCTGTTTTTT. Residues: CATRERVKNTGELFF.

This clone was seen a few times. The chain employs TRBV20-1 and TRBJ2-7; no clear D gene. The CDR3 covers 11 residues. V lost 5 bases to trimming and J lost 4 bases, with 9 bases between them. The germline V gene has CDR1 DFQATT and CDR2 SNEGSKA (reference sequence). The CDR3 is CSAPTLYEQYF. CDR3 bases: TGCAGTGCTCCTACACTTTACGAGCAGTACTTC.